Below are 14 T cell receptor beta chains sequenced from a single sample in a study of T cell repertoires in ileal Crohn's disease. Sequenced by immunoSEQ multiplex PCR; TCRdb stores in-frame clones only, minus some. The data contain around 7,400 clones, 65% to 90% of them singletons. The sample comprised ileal tissue. All receptors derive from an adult with Crohn's disease.

The CDR3, as DNA: TGTGCCAGCTCACCATCAGGAACCCGGGCGGGAACTGAAGCTTTCTTT. Its translation is CASSPSGTRAGTEAFF. The rearrangement uses TRBV18 and TRBJ1-1; the D is unclear. V was cut by 2 bases and J by 5 bases, with 18 bases left in between. Germline CDR1 reads KGHSH; CDR2 reads LQKENI. The CDR3 runs 16 residues.

Relative to its sample, this clone is large. The chain uses TRBV6-4 and TRBJ2-3, with TRBD2 identical over 12 bases. J lost 5 bases, V lost 3 bases, and 3 bases had no gene match. Germline CDR1 and CDR2: MRHNA and SNTAGT. The CDR3 spans 15 residues. CDR3 nucleotide sequence: TGTGCCAGCAGTGAACTAGCGGGAGGTGGAGATACGCAGTATTTT. Its protein is CASSELAGGGDTQYF.

This chain connects TRBV11-2 to TRBJ1-1, with D hard to call. Per the germline V gene, CDR1 is SGHAT and CDR2 is FQNNGV. V gave up 2 bases and J gave up 1 base, with 11 bases separating them. The CDR3 has 15 amino acids. The CDR3 bases are TGTGCCAGCAGCTTATTGGTCCGCGGGAACACTGAAGCTTTCTTT. Encoded protein: CASSLLVRGNTEAFF.

The rearrangement links TRBV30 to TRBJ2-7; 13 bases match TRBD2. Trimming removed 1 base from V and 3 bases from J; junction bases left unmatched: 3. Germline V gene sequence: CDR1 GTSNPN, CDR2 SVGIG (reference sequence). This CDR3 contains 15 residues. The CDR3 DNA reads as TGTGCCTGGAGTGGACTAGCGGGAGGCAACTACGAGCAGTACTTC. This encodes CAWSGLAGGNYEQYF.

This rearrangement joins TRBV6-1 to TRBJ2-2, with D possibly TRBD1 on 7 matching bases. CDR1 is MNHNS and CDR2 is SASEGT in the germline V gene. The CDR3 totals 14 residues. V was cut by 10 bases and J by 5 bases, with 17 bases left in between. CDR3: CATKQGTVTGELFF. The CDR3 coding sequence is TGTGCCACCAAACAGGGGACTGTAACCGGGGAGCTGTTTTTT.

The rearrangement uses TRBV11-2 and TRBJ1-2; D is ambiguous. V was pared by 0 bases and J by 0 bases, with 8 bases between. The germline gives CDR1 SGHAT, CDR2 FQNNGV. The CDR3 extends over 15 amino acids. The CDR3 loop is CASSLEGAANYGYTF. The CDR3 bases are TGTGCCAGCAGCTTAGAGGGAGCCGCTAACTATGGCTACACCTTC.

The gene calls are TRBV6-6 and TRBJ2-2, with TRBD2 matching 7 bases. The CDR3 loop spans 15 amino acids. The trim removed 7 bases at V and 1 base at J, leaving 6 bases unmatched. Germline-derived CDR1 and CDR2 are MNHNY and SVGAGI (reference sequence). The CDR3 nucleotides read TGTGCCAGCACGCTGTCTAGCGGGAACACCGGGGAGCTGTTTTTT. Protein: CASTLSSGNTGELFF.

This clone was seen more than once but under ten times. The junction departs from the called germline gene at one end, perhaps through a read error. The chain is built from TRBV5-1 and TRBJ2-5; maybe TRBD1 (5 bases). The CDR3 contains 17 residues. Germline-derived CDR1 and CDR2 are SGHRS and YFSETQ. The CDR3 spells CASRLGQGFVSGETQYF. CDR3 DNA: TGCGCCAGCAGGTTGGGGCAGGGATTTGTGTCGGGCGAGACCCAGTACTTC.

J is TRBJ2-3 and V is TRBV10-3, with D perhaps matching TRBD2 (6 bases). The CDR3 has 15 residues. CDR1 and CDR2 from the germline V gene are ENHRY and SYGVKD. The V and J ends lost 2 bases and 0 bases respectively, with 9 bases between them. The CDR3 region is CAISEGGISTDTQYF. The DNA for the CDR3 is TGTGCCATCAGTGAGGGCGGGATTAGCACAGATACGCAGTATTTT.

This sequence joins TRBV27 and TRBJ2-3; TRBD1 agrees at 8 bases. Germline V gene sequence: CDR1 MNHEY, CDR2 SMNVEV (reference sequence). This CDR3 spans 15 amino acids. Losses at the gene ends were 6 bases for V and 0 bases for J; bases not matched to a gene: 5. Written as DNA, the CDR3 is TGTGCCAGCAGACTGACAGGGGCTAGCACAGATACGCAGTATTTT. Protein sequence: CASRLTGASTDTQYF.

This chain links TRBV5-1 with TRBJ1-6; D remains ambiguous. CDR3 size: 15 residues. Germline CDR1 and CDR2: SGHRS and YFSETQ. V lost 4 bases to trimming and J lost 7 bases, with 15 bases between them. The CDR3 sequence is CASSPQGEANSPLHF. Written as DNA, the CDR3 is TGCGCCAGCAGCCCCCAAGGAGAGGCCAATTCACCCCTCCACTTT.

The chain employs TRBV9 and TRBJ2-7; possibly TRBD2 for D (6 bases). CDR3 length: 15 residues. Trimming removed 0 bases from V and 3 bases from J, with 13 bases in between. In germline, CDR1 is SGDLS, CDR2 YYNGEE. This chain's CDR3 is CASSVDGGLGYEQYF. In nucleotides, the CDR3 is TGTGCCAGCAGCGTAGATGGGGGACTGGGCTACGAGCAGTACTTC.

This clone has only a few counts. The chain combines TRBV12-5 with TRBJ2-2; 7 bases align to TRBD1. The trim removed 0 bases at V and 0 bases at J, leaving 4 bases unmatched. The CDR3 covers 17 residues. The germline V gene has CDR1 LGHNT and CDR2 FRNRAP. DNA for the CDR3: TGTGCTAGTGGTTTGGTTCCGGGACAGTCGAACACCGGGGAGCTGTTTTTT. Translating it yields CASGLVPGQSNTGELFF.

This chain uses TRBV6-6 with TRBJ1-2; 8 bases fit TRBD1. The CDR3 runs to 13 residues. The trim removed 10 bases at V and 2 bases at J, leaving 6 bases unmatched. CDR1 is MNHNY, CDR2 SVGAGI, per germline (reference sequence). The DNA of the CDR3 is TGTGCCACCCTACAGGGGGTAAACTATGGCTACACCTTC. Translation: CATLQGVNYGYTF.